The rows below give T cell receptor beta chains drawn from one sample of a study of T cells after yellow fever vaccination. TCRdb re-analysed the 5' RACE reads in MiXCR, keeping a single row per CDR3 protein. The sample carries about 400,000 distinct CDR3 sequences, 11% recorded once. Sequenced here: PBMCs, sampled on the day of the first yellow fever vaccination. The receptors shown here come from a man younger than 30 who received the YFV17D yellow fever vaccine. The conserved cysteine and the conserved F or W are not part of the CDR3 here.

V: TRBV5-1
J: TRBJ2-5
CDR3: ASSLGAPWPQETQY

V: TRBV5-4
J: TRBJ2-3
CDR3: ASSYQKSLDTDTQY

V: TRBV5-6
J: TRBJ1-1
CDR3: ASSYTFGVMNTEAF

V: TRBV4-3
J: TRBJ2-7
CDR3: ASSQEFRSYEQY

V: TRBV6-1
J: TRBJ2-4
CDR3: ATLPGTGWTIQY

V: TRBV12-3/TRBV12-4
J: TRBJ2-2
CDR3: ASSEVIPDTGELF

V: TRBV7-2
J: TRBJ1-6
CDR3: ASSLASGAGSPLH

V: TRBV5-1
J: TRBJ2-5
CDR3: ASRGGTQETQY

V: TRBV7-2
J: TRBJ2-1
CDR3: ASSRRLAGEQF

V: TRBV4-2
J: TRBJ1-1
CDR3: ASSQVRGNTEAF

V: TRBV2
J: TRBJ1-1
CDR3: ASSGEGNTEAF

V: TRBV24-1
J: TRBJ1-2
CDR3: ATSQRRDYGYT

V: TRBV6-2/TRBV6-3
J: TRBJ2-1
CDR3: ASSNTGSSYNEQF

V: TRBV4-3
J: TRBJ1-6
CDR3: ASSQDQATYNSPLH

V: TRBV7-2
J: TRBJ2-7
CDR3: ASSPQTGTSEQY

V: TRBV4-3
J: TRBJ2-7
CDR3: ASSQDLPATYEQY

V: TRBV19
J: TRBJ1-6
CDR3: ASHDREYNSPLH

V: TRBV25-1
J: TRBJ2-7
CDR3: ASSEYGAGGYEQY

V: TRBV20-1
J: TRBJ2-3
CDR3: SARDPALGQGALDTQY

V: TRBV5-1
J: TRBJ2-5
CDR3: ASSPGGQGRETQY

V: TRBV5-1
J: TRBJ2-1
CDR3: ASSLGQGADEQF

V: TRBV7-9
J: TRBJ1-4
CDR3: ASSLGRRATNEKLF

V: TRBV12-3/TRBV12-4
J: TRBJ1-1
CDR3: ASSFRGSKDTEAF

V: TRBV12-3/TRBV12-4
J: TRBJ1-1
CDR3: ASFTGAANTEAF

V: TRBV5-5
J: TRBJ2-7
CDR3: ASSLVRRNEQY

V: TRBV6-6
J: TRBJ2-5
CDR3: ASGSRGQETQY

V: TRBV20-1
J: TRBJ2-3
CDR3: SAGSPDTQY

V: TRBV29-1
J: TRBJ1-4
CDR3: SVRQGATNEKLF

V: TRBV20-1
J: TRBJ1-2
CDR3: SARKQLGYT

V: TRBV4-2
J: TRBJ2-5
CDR3: ASSQDGVAGGPQETQY

V: TRBV7-2
J: TRBJ2-2
CDR3: ASSLWSNTGELF

V: TRBV4-3
J: TRBJ2-5
CDR3: ASSPIASGGAMETQY

V: TRBV5-1
J: TRBJ2-1
CDR3: ASSLAQVTYNEQF

V: TRBV7-2
J: TRBJ1-3
CDR3: ASSLGTGVNTIY

V: TRBV12-3/TRBV12-4
J: TRBJ2-2
CDR3: ASNSGTSGEHTGELF

V: TRBV5-8
J: TRBJ2-1
CDR3: ASSLLLSGAF

V: TRBV7-2
J: TRBJ2-5
CDR3: ASSRDRGRIETQY

V: TRBV7-2
J: TRBJ2-1
CDR3: ASSFRVGLAGNEQF

V: TRBV12-5
J: TRBJ2-7
CDR3: ASGLDRVGRLGEQY

V: TRBV6-2/TRBV6-3
J: TRBJ1-4
CDR3: ASSIDAYEKLF

V: TRBV12-3/TRBV12-4
J: TRBJ1-2
CDR3: ASSLPGVYGYA

V: TRBV15
J: TRBJ1-4
CDR3: ATTTMGGEKLF

V: TRBV7-9
J: TRBJ2-4
CDR3: ASSSSGSNIQY

V: TRBV6-2/TRBV6-3
J: TRBJ2-3
CDR3: ASSYPGLAGNTQY

V: TRBV7-6
J: TRBJ2-7
CDR3: ASSFGPVSYEQY

V: TRBV7-2
J: TRBJ1-5
CDR3: ASSLVGKPNQPQH

V: TRBV20-1
J: TRBJ2-3
CDR3: SASSRRSTDTQY

V: TRBV7-7
J: TRBJ1-4
CDR3: ASSLAGGEKLF

V: TRBV10-3
J: TRBJ1-2
CDR3: AISDGVYGYT

V: TRBV2
J: TRBJ2-2
CDR3: ASHWGASTGELF

V: TRBV28
J: TRBJ2-1
CDR3: ASSSRDASSYNEQF

V: TRBV12-3/TRBV12-4
J: TRBJ2-1
CDR3: ASRQVSSYNEQF

V: TRBV5-4
J: TRBJ2-3
CDR3: ASSLVGGEIDTQY

V: TRBV6-5
J: TRBJ2-7
CDR3: ASSYSRESSYEQY